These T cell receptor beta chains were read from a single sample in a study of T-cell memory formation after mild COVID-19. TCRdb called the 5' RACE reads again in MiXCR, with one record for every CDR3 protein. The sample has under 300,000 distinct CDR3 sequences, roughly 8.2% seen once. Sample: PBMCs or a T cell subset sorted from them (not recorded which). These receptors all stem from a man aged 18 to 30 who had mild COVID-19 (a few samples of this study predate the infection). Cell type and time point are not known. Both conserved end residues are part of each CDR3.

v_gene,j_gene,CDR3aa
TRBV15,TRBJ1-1,CATSNMNTEAFF
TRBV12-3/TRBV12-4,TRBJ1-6,CASSLNWAAVVNSPLHF
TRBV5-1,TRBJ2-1,CASSLGSGAGNEQFF
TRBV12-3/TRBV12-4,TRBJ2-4,CASRRTSGGKNIQYF
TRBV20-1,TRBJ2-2,CSARDQPGQNTGELFF
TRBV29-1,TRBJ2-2,CSVSPDLSNTGELFF
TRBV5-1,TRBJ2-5,CASSLGLGETQYF
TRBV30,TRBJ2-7,CAWSGVRQGKYEQYF
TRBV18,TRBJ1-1,CASSPLSDLTEAFF
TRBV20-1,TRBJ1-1,CSASSGRGLAEAFF
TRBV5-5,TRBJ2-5,CASSGQRLEAQYF
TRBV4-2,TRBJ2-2,CASSLTETNTGELFF
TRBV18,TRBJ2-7,CASSLNPQGGSYEQYF
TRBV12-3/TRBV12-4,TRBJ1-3,CASSLADSGNTIYF
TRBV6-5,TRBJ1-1,CASSYSTGIGLTEAFF
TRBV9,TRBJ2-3,CASSVSGSGGSDTQYF
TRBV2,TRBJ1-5,CASSEGRGSHQPQHF
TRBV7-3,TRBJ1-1,CASSPQMDTEAFF
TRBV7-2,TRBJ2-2,CASSLDGLAANTGELFF
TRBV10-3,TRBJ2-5,CAIRIGETQYF
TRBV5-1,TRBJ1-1,CASSLGDGNTEAFF
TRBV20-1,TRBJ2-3,CSARASITYSGGGNTQYF
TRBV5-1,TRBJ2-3,CASSSAGSLDTQYF
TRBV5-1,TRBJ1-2,CASSADREYGYTF
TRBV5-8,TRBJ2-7,CASRQGDLNRLAYEQYF
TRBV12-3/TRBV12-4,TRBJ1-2,CASSLGVRGTYGYTF
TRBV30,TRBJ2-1,CAWTLGQGYNEQFF
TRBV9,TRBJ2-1,CASTSLGDEQFF
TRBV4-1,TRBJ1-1,CASSHDTGNMNTEALF
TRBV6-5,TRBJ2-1,CASWKLNSLPDEQFF
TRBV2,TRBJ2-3,CASSEGTSGPLVDTQYF